The clone carrying this T cell receptor beta chain is a singleton in its sample. Antigen specificity is unknown. The same CDR3 is also encoded by other DNA sequences in this sample. These data come from a study of shared clonotypes between healthy human individuals. CD4+ cells underwent separation, giving CD45RA+ naive and CD45RA-negative memory subsets. CDR3 length: 14 amino acids. With V trimmed by 3 bases and J by 5 bases, 6 bases remained unmatched. CDR1 is LNHNV, CDR2 YYDKDF, per germline (reference sequence). Findings of the study overall: What rarefaction showed was incomplete sorted-subset sequencing despite large depth. Naive CD4 clonotype sharing across several donors was around 5%.

Using immunoSEQ multiplex PCR, the repertoire was profiled, and TCRdb retains in-frame clones only, with some absent. The table includes 2 million to 2.5 million clones, more than 85% detected once. The sequencing sample was made of naive CD4+ T cells from PBMCs. Subset noted: CD45RA+ positively selected. This receptor was obtained from a man between 18 and 35 years old in good health. Some clones in this sample may be carry-over from other donors' samples. The gene calls are TRBV15 and TRBJ1-2; TRBD1 agrees at 7 bases. The CDR3 sequence is CATSREQGNYGYTF. The CDR3 nucleotides read TGTGCCACCAGCAGGGAACAGGGGAATTATGGCTACACCTTC.